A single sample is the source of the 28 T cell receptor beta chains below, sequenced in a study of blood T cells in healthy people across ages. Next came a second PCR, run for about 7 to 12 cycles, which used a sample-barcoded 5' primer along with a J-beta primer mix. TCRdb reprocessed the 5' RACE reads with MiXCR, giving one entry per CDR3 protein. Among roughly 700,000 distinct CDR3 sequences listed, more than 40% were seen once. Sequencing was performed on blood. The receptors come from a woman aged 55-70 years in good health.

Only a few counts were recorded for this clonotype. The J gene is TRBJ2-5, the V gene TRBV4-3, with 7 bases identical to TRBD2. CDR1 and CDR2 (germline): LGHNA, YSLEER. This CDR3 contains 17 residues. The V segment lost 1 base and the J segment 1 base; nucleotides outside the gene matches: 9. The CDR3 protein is CASSQGTQGGSQETQYF. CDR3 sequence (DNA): TGCGCCAGCAGCCAAGGGACTCAAGGCGGGAGCCAAGAGACCCAGTACTTC.

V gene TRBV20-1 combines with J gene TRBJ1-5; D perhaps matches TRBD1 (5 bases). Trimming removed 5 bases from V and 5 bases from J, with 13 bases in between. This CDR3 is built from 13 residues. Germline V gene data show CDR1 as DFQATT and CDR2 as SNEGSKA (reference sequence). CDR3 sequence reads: CSADADNHQPQHF. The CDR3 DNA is TGCAGTGCTGACGCGGACAACCATCAGCCCCAGCATTTT.

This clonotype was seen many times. The CDR3 loop is CSVDTQYF. In DNA, the CDR3 is TGCAGCGTGGATACGCAGTATTTT. This chain connects TRBV29-1 to TRBJ2-3; D remains unclear. CDR3 size: 8 residues. The germline V gene has CDR1 SQVTM and CDR2 ANQGSEA. The V end was cut by 6 bases, the J end by 6 bases, with 1 base between.

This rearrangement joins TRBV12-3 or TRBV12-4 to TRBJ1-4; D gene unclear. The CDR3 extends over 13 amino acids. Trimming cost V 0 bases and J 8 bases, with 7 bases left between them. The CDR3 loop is CASSLAGNEKLFF. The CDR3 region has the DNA TGTGCCAGCAGTTTAGCGGGTAACGAAAAACTGTTTTTT.

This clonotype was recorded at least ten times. The CDR3: CATSWGRAGQETQYF. CDR3 DNA: TGTGCCACCAGCTGGGGACGAGCGGGGCAAGAGACCCAGTACTTC. V usage is TRBV15 and J usage is TRBJ2-5, with TRBD2 matching over 7 bases. Germline lookup yields CDR1 LNHNV and CDR2 YYDKDF (reference sequence). The CDR3 totals 15 residues. Germline trimming cut 5 bases from V and 2 bases from J; bases unmatched to any gene: 8.

CDR3 amino acids: CASSSRTGQILTSYEQYF. CDR3 DNA: TGTGCCAGCAGTTCAAGGACAGGGCAGATCCTCACATCCTACGAGCAGTACTTC. The chain couples TRBV6-2 or TRBV6-3 to TRBJ2-7; TRBD1 aligns across 8 bases. V dropped 4 bases and J dropped 1; count of bases not matched to a gene: 15. Germline-derived CDR1 and CDR2 are MNHEY and SVGEGT. The CDR3 is 18 amino acids.

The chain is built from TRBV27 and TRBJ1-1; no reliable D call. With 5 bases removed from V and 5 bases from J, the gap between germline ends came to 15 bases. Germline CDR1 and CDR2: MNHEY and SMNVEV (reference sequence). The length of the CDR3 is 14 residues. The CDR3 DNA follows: TGTGCCAGCAGTCCGACGAGGGTGGGGACTGAAGCTTTCTTT. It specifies CASSPTRVGTEAFF.

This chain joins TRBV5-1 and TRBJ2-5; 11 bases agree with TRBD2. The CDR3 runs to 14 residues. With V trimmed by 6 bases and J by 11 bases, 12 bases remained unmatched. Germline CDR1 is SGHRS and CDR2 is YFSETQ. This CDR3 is CASTLTSGNNEQYF. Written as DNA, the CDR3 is TGCGCCAGCACCCTGACTAGCGGGAACAATGAGCAGTACTTC.

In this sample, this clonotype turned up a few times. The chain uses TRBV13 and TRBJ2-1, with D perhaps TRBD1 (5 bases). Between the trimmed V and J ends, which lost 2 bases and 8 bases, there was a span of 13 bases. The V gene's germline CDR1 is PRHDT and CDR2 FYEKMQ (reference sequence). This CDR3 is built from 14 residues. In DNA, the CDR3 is TGTGCCAGCAGCTTAATATCAGGGCACTATGAGCAGTTCTTC. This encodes CASSLISGHYEQFF.

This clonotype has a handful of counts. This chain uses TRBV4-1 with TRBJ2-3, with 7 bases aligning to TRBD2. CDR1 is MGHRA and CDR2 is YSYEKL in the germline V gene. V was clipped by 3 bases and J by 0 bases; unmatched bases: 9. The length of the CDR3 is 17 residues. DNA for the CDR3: TGCGCCAGCAGCCAGCACGCTAGCGGCACTAGCACAGATACGCAGTATTTT. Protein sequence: CASSQHASGTSTDTQYF.

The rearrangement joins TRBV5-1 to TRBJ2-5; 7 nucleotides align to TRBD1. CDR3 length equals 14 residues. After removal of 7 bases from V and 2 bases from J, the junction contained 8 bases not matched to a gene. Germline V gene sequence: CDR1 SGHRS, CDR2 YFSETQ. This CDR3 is CASGSGTVQETQYF. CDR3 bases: TGCGCCAGCGGCTCCGGGACAGTGCAAGAGACCCAGTACTTC.

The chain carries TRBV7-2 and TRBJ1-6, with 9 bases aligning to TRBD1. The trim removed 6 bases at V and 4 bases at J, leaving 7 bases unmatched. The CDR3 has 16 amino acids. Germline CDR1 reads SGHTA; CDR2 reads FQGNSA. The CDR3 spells CASSLGQGRYNSPLHF. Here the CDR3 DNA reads TGTGCCAGCAGTTTGGGACAGGGTCGATATAATTCACCCCTCCACTTT.

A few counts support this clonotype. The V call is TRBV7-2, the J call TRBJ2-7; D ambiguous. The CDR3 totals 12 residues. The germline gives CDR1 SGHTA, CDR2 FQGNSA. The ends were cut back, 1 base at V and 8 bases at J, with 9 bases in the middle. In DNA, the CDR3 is TGTGCCAGCAGCTTAGTCCCGATGCAGCAGTACTTC. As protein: CASSLVPMQQYF.

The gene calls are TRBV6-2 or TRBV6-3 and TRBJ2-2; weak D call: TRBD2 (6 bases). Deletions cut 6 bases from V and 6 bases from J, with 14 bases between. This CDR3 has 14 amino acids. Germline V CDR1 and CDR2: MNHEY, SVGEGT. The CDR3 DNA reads TGTGCCAGCAGCCTCTTGGGGGGTGCCGGGGAGCTGTTTTTT. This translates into CASSLLGGAGELFF.

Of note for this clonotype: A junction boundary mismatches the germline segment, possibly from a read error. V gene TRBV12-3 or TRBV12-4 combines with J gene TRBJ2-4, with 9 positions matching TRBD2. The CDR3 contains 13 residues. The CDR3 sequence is CASSASGANIRYF. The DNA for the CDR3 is TGTGCCAGCAGTGCTAGCGGGGCAAACATTCGGTACTTC.

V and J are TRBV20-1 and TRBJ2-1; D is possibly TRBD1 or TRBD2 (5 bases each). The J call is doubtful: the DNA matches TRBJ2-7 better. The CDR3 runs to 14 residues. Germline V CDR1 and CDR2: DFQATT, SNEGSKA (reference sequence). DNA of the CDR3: TGCAGTGGGACGAGGGGAAGCTCCTACAATGAGCAGTACTTC. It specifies CSGTRGSSYNEQYF.

CDR3 DNA: TGCAGTGCTGCTAGCGGGAAGGAAGAGACCCAGTACTTC. Translated, it gives CSAASGKEETQYF. V is TRBV20-1 and J is TRBJ2-5; 9 bases line up with TRBD2. The CDR3 is 13 amino acids. The germline gives CDR1 DFQATT, CDR2 SNEGSKA (reference sequence). Trimming cost V 5 bases and J 3 bases; bases outside gene matches: 4.

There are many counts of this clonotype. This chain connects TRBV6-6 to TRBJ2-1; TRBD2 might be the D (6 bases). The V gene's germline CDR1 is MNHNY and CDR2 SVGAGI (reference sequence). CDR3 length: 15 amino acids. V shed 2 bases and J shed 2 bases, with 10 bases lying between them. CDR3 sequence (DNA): TGTGCCAGCAGTTACGCCCAGCGGGCCTACAATGAGCAGTTCTTC. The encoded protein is CASSYAQRAYNEQFF.

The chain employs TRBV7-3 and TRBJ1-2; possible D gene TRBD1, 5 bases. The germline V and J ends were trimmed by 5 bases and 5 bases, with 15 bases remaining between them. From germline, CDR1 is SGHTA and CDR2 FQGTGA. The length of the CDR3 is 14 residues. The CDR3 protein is CASSVIGTEYGYTF. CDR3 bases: TGTGCCAGCAGCGTAATAGGGACGGAGTATGGCTACACCTTC.

The CDR3 here is CASSPTGYDNEQYF. The CDR3 DNA reads as TGTGCCAGCTCACCAACAGGGTATGATAACGAGCAGTACTTC. This chain joins TRBV18 and TRBJ2-7, with a possible D match to TRBD1 (6 bases). There are 14 residues in the CDR3. CDR1 is KGHSH, CDR2 LQKENI, per germline. V was trimmed by 2 bases and J by 5 bases, leaving 13 bases between them.

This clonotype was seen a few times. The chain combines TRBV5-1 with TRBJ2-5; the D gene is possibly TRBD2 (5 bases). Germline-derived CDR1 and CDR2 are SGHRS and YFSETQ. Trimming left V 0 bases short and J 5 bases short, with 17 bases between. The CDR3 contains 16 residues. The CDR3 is CASSLGRENRGETQYF. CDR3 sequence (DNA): TGCGCCAGCAGCTTGGGGAGAGAGAACCGCGGGGAGACCCAGTACTTC.

CDR3 nucleotides: TGTGCCAGCAGCTGGCAGAGGGTGGGTGGCTACACCTTC. It translates to CASSWQRVGGYTF. The V and J genes are TRBV13 and TRBJ1-2; no clear D. V shed 4 bases and J shed 7 bases, with 13 bases lying between them. The germline gives CDR1 PRHDT, CDR2 FYEKMQ (reference sequence). The CDR3 length is 13 residues.

The CDR3 is CASSRDPGRNIQYF. CDR3 DNA: TGCGCCAGCAGCCGGGACCCCGGAAGGAACATTCAGTACTTC. V is TRBV4-3 and J is TRBJ2-7; either TRBD1 or TRBD2 may fit D (5 bases each). Near its end, the DNA agrees better with TRBJ2-4, so the J call may be wrong. The CDR3 is 14 amino acids. The germline V gene encodes CDR1 LGHNA and CDR2 YSLEER.

Here the CDR3 DNA reads TGTGCCAGCAGTGGACTAGCGGGAGACCGGTCCTACAATGAGCAGTTCTTC. This gives the protein CASSGLAGDRSYNEQFF. V gene TRBV6-1 combines with J gene TRBJ2-1; 12 nucleotides match TRBD2. The CDR3 consists of 17 residues. Germline V CDR1 and CDR2: MNHNS, SASEGT. V gave up 4 bases and J gave up 1 base; unmatched junction bases: 5.

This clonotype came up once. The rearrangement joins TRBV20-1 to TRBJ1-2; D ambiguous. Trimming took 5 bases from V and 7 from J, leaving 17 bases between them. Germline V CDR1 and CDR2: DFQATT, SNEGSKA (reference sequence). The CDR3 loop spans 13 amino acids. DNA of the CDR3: TGCAGTGCTGTTGGCGCGCATAATGGTGGCTACACCTTC. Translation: CSAVGAHNGGYTF.

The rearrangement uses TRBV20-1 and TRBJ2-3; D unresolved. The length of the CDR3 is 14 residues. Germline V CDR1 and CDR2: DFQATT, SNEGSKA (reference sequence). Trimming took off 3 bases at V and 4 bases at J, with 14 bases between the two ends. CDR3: CSARTNGKADTQYF. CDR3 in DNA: TGCAGTGCTAGGACAAACGGCAAGGCAGATACGCAGTATTTT.

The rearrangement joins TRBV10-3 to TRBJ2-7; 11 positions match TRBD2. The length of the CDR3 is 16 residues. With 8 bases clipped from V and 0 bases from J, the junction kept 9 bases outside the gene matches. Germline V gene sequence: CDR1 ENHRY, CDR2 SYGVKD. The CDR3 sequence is CAILPGLAELSYEQYF. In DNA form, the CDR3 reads TGTGCCATCCTCCCGGGACTAGCGGAACTCTCCTACGAGCAGTACTTC.

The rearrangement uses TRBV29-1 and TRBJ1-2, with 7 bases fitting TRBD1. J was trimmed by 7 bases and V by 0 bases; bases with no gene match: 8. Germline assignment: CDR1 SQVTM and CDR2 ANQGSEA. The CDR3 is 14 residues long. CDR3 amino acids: CSVEDKGGVSGYTF. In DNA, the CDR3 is TGCAGCGTTGAAGATAAAGGGGGCGTTTCTGGCTACACCTTC.